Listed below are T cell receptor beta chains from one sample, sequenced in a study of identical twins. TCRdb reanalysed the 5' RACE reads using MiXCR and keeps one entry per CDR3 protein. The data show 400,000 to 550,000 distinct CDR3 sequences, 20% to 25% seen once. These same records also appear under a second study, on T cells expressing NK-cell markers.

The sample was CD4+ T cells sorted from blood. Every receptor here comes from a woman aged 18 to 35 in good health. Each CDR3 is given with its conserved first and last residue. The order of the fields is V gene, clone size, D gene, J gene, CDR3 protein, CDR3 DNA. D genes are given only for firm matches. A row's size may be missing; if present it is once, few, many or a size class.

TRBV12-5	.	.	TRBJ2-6	CASGGPAGASSGANVLTF	TGTGCTAGTGGGGGCCCGGCAGGGGCTTCCTCTGGGGCCAACGTCCTGACTTTC
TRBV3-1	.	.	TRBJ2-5	CASSQRTQYF	TGTGCCAGCAGCCAACGGACCCAGTACTTC
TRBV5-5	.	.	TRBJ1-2	CASSLVLSNYGYTF	TGTGCCAGCAGCTTGGTTTTGTCTAACTATGGCTACACCTTC
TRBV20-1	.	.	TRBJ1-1	CSASLLWGNTEAFF	TGCAGTGCTAGTCTACTTTGGGGGAACACTGAAGCTTTCTTT
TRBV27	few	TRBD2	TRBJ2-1	CASSSPGLAANRFYNEQFF	TGTGCCAGCAGTAGTCCGGGACTAGCGGCCAACCGCTTTTACAATGAGCAGTTCTTC
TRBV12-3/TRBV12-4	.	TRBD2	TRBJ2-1	CASIWGLAGYNEQFF	TGTGCCAGCATCTGGGGACTAGCGGGGTACAATGAGCAGTTCTTC
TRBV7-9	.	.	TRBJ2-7	CASIFQEPYEQYF	TGTGCCAGCATTTTTCAGGAACCCTACGAGCAGTACTTC
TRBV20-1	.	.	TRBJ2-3	CSAPRGPDTQYF	TGCAGTGCTCCGCGGGGACCTGATACGCAGTATTTT
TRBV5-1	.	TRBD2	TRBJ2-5	CASSSLVAGQETQYF	TGCGCCAGCAGCTCCCTAGTAGCGGGACAAGAGACCCAGTACTTC
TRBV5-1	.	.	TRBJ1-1	CASSLMWRGYTEAFF	TGCGCCAGCAGCTTGATGTGGAGGGGGTACACTGAAGCTTTCTTT
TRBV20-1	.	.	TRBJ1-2	CSASSGTYGYTF	TGCAGTGCTAGTTCGGGGACCTATGGCTACACCTTC
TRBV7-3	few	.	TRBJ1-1	CASSLKSSTEAFF	TGTGCCAGCAGCTTAAAATCGAGCACTGAAGCTTTCTTT
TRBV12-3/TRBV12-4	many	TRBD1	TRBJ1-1	CASSLAGYGTGGGPEAFF	TGTGCCAGCAGTTTAGCTGGGTACGGGACAGGGGGCGGACCTGAAGCTTTCTTT
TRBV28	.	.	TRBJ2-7	CASSLWGGASSYEQYF	TGTGCCAGCAGTTTATGGGGGGGTGCAAGCTCCTACGAGCAGTACTTC
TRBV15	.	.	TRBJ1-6	CATSSAGVGSPLHF	TGTGCCACCAGCAGTGCGGGCGTGGGATCACCCCTCCACTTT
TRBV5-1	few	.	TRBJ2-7	CASSLGIWEEQYF	TGCGCCAGCAGCTTGGGCATATGGGAGGAGCAGTACTTC
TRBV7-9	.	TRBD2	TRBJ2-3	CASSHEGTSGVRDTQYF	TGTGCCAGCAGCCACGAGGGGACTAGCGGGGTCAGAGATACGCAGTATTTT
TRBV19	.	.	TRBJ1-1	CASSLGLSSTEAFF	TGTGCCAGTAGTCTCGGCTTGAGTAGCACTGAAGCTTTCTTT
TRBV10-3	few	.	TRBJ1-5	CAIKGDGGNQPQHF	TGTGCCATCAAGGGGGATGGCGGCAATCAGCCCCAGCATTTT
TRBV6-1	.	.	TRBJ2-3	CASSDRGGADTQYF	TGTGCCAGCAGTGACCGGGGAGGCGCAGATACGCAGTATTTT
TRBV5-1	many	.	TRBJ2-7	CASSFLAANYEQYF	TGCGCCAGCAGCTTCCTGGCCGCAAACTACGAGCAGTACTTC
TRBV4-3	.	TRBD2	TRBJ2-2	CASSQNSGMNTGELFF	TGCGCCAGCAGCCAAAATAGCGGGATGAACACCGGGGAGCTGTTTTTT
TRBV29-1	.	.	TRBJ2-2	CSAWTQMNTGELFF	TGCAGCGCCTGGACACAAATGAACACCGGGGAGCTGTTTTTT
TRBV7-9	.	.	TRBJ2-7	CASSRKGVTYEQYF	TGTGCCAGCAGCCGAAAGGGGGTGACCTACGAGCAGTACTTC
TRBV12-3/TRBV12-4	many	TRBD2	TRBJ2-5	CAISLYGLSGRASGETQYF	TGTGCCATCAGTTTATACGGTCTTAGCGGGAGGGCCTCGGGGGAGACCCAGTACTTC
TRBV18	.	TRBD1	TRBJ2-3	CASSAADRGTDTQYF	TGTGCCAGCTCAGCTGCGGACAGGGGCACAGATACGCAGTATTTT
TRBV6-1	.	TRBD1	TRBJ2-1	CASSPRDRVSNEQFF	TGTGCCAGCAGCCCCCGGGACAGGGTGAGCAATGAGCAGTTCTTC
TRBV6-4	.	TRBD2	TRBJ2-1	CASSGISERGYNEQFF	TGTGCCAGCAGCGGAATTAGCGAGCGGGGCTACAATGAGCAGTTCTTC
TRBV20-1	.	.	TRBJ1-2	CSAREAGIYGYTF	TGCAGTGCTAGAGAGGCCGGGATCTATGGCTACACCTTC
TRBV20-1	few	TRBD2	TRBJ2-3	CSAPRIGTSGGDTQYF	TGCAGTGCCCCGCGGATTGGGACTAGCGGGGGGGATACGCAGTATTTT
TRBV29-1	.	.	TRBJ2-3	CSVERDTSTDTQYF	TGCAGCGTTGAAAGGGACACGAGCACAGATACGCAGTATTTT
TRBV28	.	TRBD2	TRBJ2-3	CASSGGGHGTDTQYF	TGTGCCAGCAGTGGCGGGGGGCACGGCACAGATACGCAGTATTTT
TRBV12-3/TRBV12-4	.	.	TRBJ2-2	CASGTEMTNTGELFF	TGTGCCAGCGGTACGGAGATGACGAACACCGGGGAGCTGTTTTTT
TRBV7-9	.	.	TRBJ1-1	CASSLVDGTEAFF	TGTGCCAGCAGCTTAGTCGACGGCACTGAAGCTTTCTTT
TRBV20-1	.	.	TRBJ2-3	CSAEQGTDTQYF	TGCAGTGCTGAACAGGGCACAGATACGCAGTATTTT
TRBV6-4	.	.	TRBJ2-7	CASRIRGEQYF	TGTGCCAGCAGGATACGAGGCGAGCAGTACTTC
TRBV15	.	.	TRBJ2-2	CATSRDGFPGRTGELFF	TGTGCCACCAGCAGAGATGGGTTCCCGGGTAGGACCGGGGAGCTGTTTTTT
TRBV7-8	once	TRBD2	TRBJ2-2	CASSSTSANSGELFF	TGTGCCAGCAGTTCGACTAGCGCTAATTCCGGGGAGCTGTTTTTT
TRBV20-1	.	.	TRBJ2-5	CSASRPQGGETQYF	TGCAGTGCTAGTCGGCCCCAAGGGGGGGAGACCCAGTACTTC
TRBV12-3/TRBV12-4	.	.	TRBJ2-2	CASRASGVTGELFF	TGTGCCAGCAGGGCCTCAGGGGTCACCGGGGAGCTGTTTTTT
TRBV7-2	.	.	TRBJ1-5	CASSVRQPNQPQHF	TGTGCCAGCAGCGTGCGACAGCCCAATCAGCCCCAGCATTTT
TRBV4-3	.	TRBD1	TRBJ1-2	CASSRGTGEYGYTF	TGCGCCAGCAGCCGAGGGACAGGAGAGTATGGCTACACCTTC
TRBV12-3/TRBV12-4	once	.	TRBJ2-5	CASSLSSGWGETQYF	TGTGCCAGCAGTTTAAGTTCAGGCTGGGGGGAGACCCAGTACTTC
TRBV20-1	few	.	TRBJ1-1	CSASKGMNTEAFF	TGCAGTGCTAGTAAAGGGATGAACACTGAAGCTTTCTTT
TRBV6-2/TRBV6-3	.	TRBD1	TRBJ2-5	CASSYTGGRKTQYF	TGTGCCAGCAGCTACACAGGGGGCAGGAAGACCCAGTACTTC
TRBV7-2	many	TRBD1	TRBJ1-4	CASSLRTGNEKLFF	TGTGCCAGCAGCTTGAGGACAGGGAATGAAAAACTGTTTTTT
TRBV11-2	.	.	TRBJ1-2	CASSSWTEPHYGYTF	TGTGCCAGCAGCTCCTGGACAGAGCCCCACTATGGCTACACCTTC
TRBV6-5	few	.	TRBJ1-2	CASSYSQVSYGYTF	TGTGCCAGCAGTTACTCACAGGTTTCCTATGGCTACACCTTC
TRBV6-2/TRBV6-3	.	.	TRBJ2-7	CASSSLGGTAGLEQYF	TGTGCCAGCAGTTCCCTCGGTGGGACTGCAGGTTTGGAGCAGTACTTC
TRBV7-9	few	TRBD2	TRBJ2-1	CATNLAGAYNEQFF	TGTGCCACCAACCTAGCGGGGGCTTACAATGAGCAGTTCTTC
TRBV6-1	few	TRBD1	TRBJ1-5	CASSLTGGGQPQHF	TGTGCCAGCAGCCTTACAGGGGGCGGTCAGCCCCAGCATTTT
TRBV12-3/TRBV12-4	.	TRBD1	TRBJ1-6	CASSLTGASPLHF	TGTGCCAGCAGTTTGACAGGGGCCTCACCCCTCCACTTT
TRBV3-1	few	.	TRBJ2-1	CASSYLGTAYNEQFF	TGTGCCAGCAGTTACCTCGGGACCGCCTACAATGAGCAGTTCTTC
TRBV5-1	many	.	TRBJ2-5	CASSLGQQETQYF	TGTGCCAGCAGCTTAGGACAGCAAGAGACCCAGTACTTC
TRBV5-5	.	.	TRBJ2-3	CASSLREFPTDTQYF	TGTGCCAGCAGCTTGCGGGAGTTCCCCACAGATACGCAGTATTTT
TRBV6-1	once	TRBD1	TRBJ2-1	CASRSTGTGNYNEQFF	TGTGCCAGCAGATCCACCGGGACAGGGAACTACAATGAGCAGTTCTTC
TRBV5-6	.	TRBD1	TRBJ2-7	CASSTGQASEQYF	TGTGCCAGCAGCACCGGACAGGCCTCCGAGCAGTACTTC
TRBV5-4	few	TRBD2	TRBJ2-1	CASSPGLAGVAYNEQFF	TGTGCCAGCAGCCCCGGACTAGCGGGGGTGGCCTACAATGAGCAGTTCTTC
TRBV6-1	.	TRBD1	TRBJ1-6	CASRITGGVNSPLHF	TGTGCCAGCAGAATCACAGGGGGCGTGAATTCACCCCTCCACTTT
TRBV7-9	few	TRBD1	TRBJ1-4	CASSLGLGQGEKLFF	TGTGCCAGCAGCTTAGGATTGGGACAGGGTGAAAAACTGTTTTTT